The rows below give T cell receptor beta chains drawn from one sample of a study of T cell responses to AZD1222 COVID-19 vaccine. The table came from immunoSEQ multiplex PCR; TCRdb's copy has only in-frame clones and leaves some out. The profile shows under 170,000 clones, approximately 92% of them singletons. Sequenced here: peripheral blood, sampled 28 days after the second AZD1222 dose. Receptors originate from an adult who received the AZD1222 COVID-19 vaccine. Both conserved end residues are part of each CDR3. Each record gives: V gene, clone size, D gene, J gene, CDR3 DNA, CDR3 protein. A D gene is named only where the DNA matches it firmly. Rows may omit the clone size; those that give it use once, few, many or a size class.

>TRBV19|NA|TRBD2|TRBJ2-7
TGTGCCAGTAGTTCGGGGGGAGGCTACGAGCAGTACTTC
CASSSGGGYEQYF
>TRBV9|NA|NA|TRBJ1-3
TGTGCCAGCAATGCTGGCCTTTTCTCTGGAAACACCATATATTTT
CASNAGLFSGNTIYF
>TRBV3-1/TRBV3-2|NA|NA|TRBJ2-7
TGTGCCAGCAGCCTTGACAGATACGAGCAGTACTTC
CASSLDRYEQYF
>TRBV5-6|NA|TRBD2|TRBJ2-1
TGTGCCAGCAGCATCGGACTAGCGGGAGGTCGGAATGAGCAGTTCTTC
CASSIGLAGGRNEQFF
>TRBV12-3/TRBV12-4|once|TRBD1|TRBJ1-5
TGTGCCAGCAGTTTAAGGGGGCATCAGCCCCAGCATTTT
CASSLRGHQPQHF
>TRBV15|NA|NA|TRBJ2-7
TGTGCCACCAGCAGAGATGGCGGAACCTACGAGCAGTACTTC
CATSRDGGTYEQYF
>TRBV29-1|NA|NA|TRBJ2-3
TGCAGCGTTCCACAGGGATTTGGGACAGATACGCAGTATTTT
CSVPQGFGTDTQYF
>TRBV7-9|NA|TRBD1|TRBJ1-4
TGTGCCAGCAGCTCGGACAGGGCTAATGAAAAACTGTTTTTT
CASSSDRANEKLFF
>TRBV7-9|NA|TRBD1|TRBJ1-2
TGTGCCAGCAGCCCCGGACAGGGTTACGGCTACACCTTC
CASSPGQGYGYTF
>TRBV9|NA|TRBD1|TRBJ1-1
TGTGCCAGCAGCGGGTGGACAGGGCTTAACACTGAAGCTTTCTTT
CASSGWTGLNTEAFF
>TRBV7-2|NA|NA|TRBJ2-5
TGTGCCAGCAGCTTAGTGCGGGAGACCCAGTACTTC
CASSLVRETQYF
>TRBV12-5|NA|NA|TRBJ1-1
TGTGCTAGTGGTTTGGAACGGGGCACTGAAGCTTTCTTT
CASGLERGTEAFF
>TRBV6-5|NA|TRBD1|TRBJ1-2
TGTGCCAGCAGTTACTCGGCAGGGGGCGACTACACCTTC
CASSYSAGGDYTF
>TRBV5-1|NA|NA|TRBJ1-4
TGCGCCAGCAGCCCCAACCCGACAAGGACTAATGAAAAACTGTTTTTT
CASSPNPTRTNEKLFF
>TRBV9|once|NA|TRBJ1-2
TGTGCCAGCAGCGCACAGGGCTTCGGCTACACCTTC
CASSAQGFGYTF
>TRBV30|NA|TRBD1|TRBJ2-3
TGTGCCTGGACTTTCCGTGACAGGGCAAGCGCAGATACGCAGTATTTT
CAWTFRDRASADTQYF
>TRBV5-6|NA|NA|TRBJ1-6
TGTGCCAGCAGCTTTATTGGGGAAAACTATTCACCCCTCCACTTT
CASSFIGENYSPLHF
>TRBV19|few|NA|TRBJ1-5
TGTGCCAGTAGCTTGTCTCGGGGACATAATCAGCCCCAGCATTTT
CASSLSRGHNQPQHF
>TRBV6-5|NA|NA|TRBJ1-1
TGTGCCAGCAGAATTTACCGGGACGGTGAAGCTTTCTTT
CASRIYRDGEAFF
>TRBV15|NA|NA|TRBJ1-4
TGTGCCACCACCGGACACATCAATGAAAAACTGTTTTTT
CATTGHINEKLFF
>TRBV5-5|NA|NA|TRBJ1-2
TGTGCCAGCAGCTTGGGACATGATAACTATGGCTACACCTTC
CASSLGHDNYGYTF
>TRBV19|NA|NA|TRBJ1-1
TGTGCCAGTAGCAAGGAGGGTGGGAACACTGAAGCTTTCTTT
CASSKEGGNTEAFF
>TRBV7-2|NA|TRBD2|TRBJ2-3
TGTGCCAGCAGCTTAGGAGGACTAGCCGGCACAGATACGCAGTATTTT
CASSLGGLAGTDTQYF
>TRBV2|few|NA|TRBJ2-7
TGTGCCAGCACCATAGGTGGCGAGCAGTACTTC
CASTIGGEQYF
>TRBV5-1|NA|NA|TRBJ1-5
TGCGCCAGCAGTATGAACGGCAATCAGCCCCAGCATTTT
CASSMNGNQPQHF
>TRBV7-9|NA|NA|TRBJ1-1
TGTGCCAGCAGCAAGAGGGGTGCTTTCTTT
CASSKRGAFF
>TRBV6-7|once|NA|TRBJ1-5
TGTGCCAGCAGTTACACTCCGAATAAGGGGAGGTGGTATCAGCCCCAGCATTTT
CASSYTPNKGRWYQPQHF
>TRBV5-4|NA|TRBD2|TRBJ2-5
TGTGCCAGCAGCCGCGGACTAGCGGGAGGGTCGGAGACCCAGTACTTC
CASSRGLAGGSETQYF
>TRBV7-2|NA|TRBD2|TRBJ2-2
TGTGCCAGCAGGAAGGGACTAGCGGGAAAATCAAGGACCGGGGAGCTGTTTTTT
CASRKGLAGKSRTGELFF
>TRBV10-3|NA|NA|TRBJ2-1
TGTGCCATCAGTGATCGAATGGGGGAGAAGTACAATGAGCAGTTCTTC
CAISDRMGEKYNEQFF
>TRBV21-1|NA|NA|TRBJ1-1
TGTGCCAGCAGCAAAGTAGAAGCGAGGACAGGGTCGAACACTGAAGCTTTCTTT
CASSKVEARTGSNTEAFF
>TRBV7-8|NA|NA|TRBJ2-7
TGTGCCAGCAGCTTAGCGCTAGGGGGTATGGCGGGCGAGCAGTACTTC
CASSLALGGMAGEQYF
>TRBV7-9|NA|TRBD1|TRBJ1-1
TGTGCCAGCAGCTCCACGACAGGGGCGGACACTGAAGCTTTCTTT
CASSSTTGADTEAFF
>TRBV7-6|NA|NA|TRBJ2-1
TGTGCCAGCAGCTTAAGGGAGAGCGATGAGCAGTTCTTC
CASSLRESDEQFF
>TRBV6-5|NA|NA|TRBJ1-6
TGTGCCAGCAGTTACCTCGAGCTAAATTCACCCCTCCACTTT
CASSYLELNSPLHF
>TRBV5-6|NA|NA|TRBJ1-4
TGTGCCAGCAGCATGAACAGGGAAAAACTGTTTTTT
CASSMNREKLFF
>TRBV6-5|NA|TRBD2|TRBJ2-2
TGTGCCAGCAGGGGACTAGCCACCGGGGAGCTGTTTTTT
CASRGLATGELFF
>TRBV2|once|NA|TRBJ1-4
TGTGCCAGCAGTCCACTAGGGAAAAATGAAAAACTGTTTTTT
CASSPLGKNEKLFF
>TRBV2|NA|TRBD1|TRBJ1-1
TGTGCCAGCACCAGGGACAGGGGGAAAACTGAAGCTTTCTTT
CASTRDRGKTEAFF
>TRBV5-1|NA|TRBD1|TRBJ2-2
TGCGCCAGCAGCTTGGGGGGACAGGGGACCGGGGAGCTGTTTTTT
CASSLGGQGTGELFF
>TRBV19|NA|TRBD2|TRBJ2-1
TGTGCCAGTAGTACTAGCGGGTACAATGAGCAGTTCTTC
CASSTSGYNEQFF
>TRBV7-7|NA|NA|TRBJ2-2
TGTGCCAGCAGCACCACCGCACAGGGCACCGGGGAGCTGTTTTTT
CASSTTAQGTGELFF